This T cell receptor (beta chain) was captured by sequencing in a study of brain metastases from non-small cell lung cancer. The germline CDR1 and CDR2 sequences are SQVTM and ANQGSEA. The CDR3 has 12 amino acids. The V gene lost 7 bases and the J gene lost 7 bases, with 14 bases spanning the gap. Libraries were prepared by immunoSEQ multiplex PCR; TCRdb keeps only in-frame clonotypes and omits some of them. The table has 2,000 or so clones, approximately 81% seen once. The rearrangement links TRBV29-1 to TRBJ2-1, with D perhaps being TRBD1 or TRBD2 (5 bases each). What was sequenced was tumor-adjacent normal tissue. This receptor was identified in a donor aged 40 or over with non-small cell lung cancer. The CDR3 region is CSERPGPNEQFF. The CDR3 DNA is TGCAGCGAGCGCCCGGGACCGAATGAGCAGTTCTTC.